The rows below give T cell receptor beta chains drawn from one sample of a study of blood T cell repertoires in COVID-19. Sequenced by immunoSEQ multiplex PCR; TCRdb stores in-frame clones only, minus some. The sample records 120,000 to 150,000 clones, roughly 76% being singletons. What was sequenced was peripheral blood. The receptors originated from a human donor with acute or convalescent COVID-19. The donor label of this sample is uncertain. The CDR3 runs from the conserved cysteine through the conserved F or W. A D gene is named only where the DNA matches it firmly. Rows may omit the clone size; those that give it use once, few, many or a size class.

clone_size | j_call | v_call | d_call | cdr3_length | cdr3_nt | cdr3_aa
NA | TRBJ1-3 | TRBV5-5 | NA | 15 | TGTGCCAGCAGCTTGGGGACTGTCTCTGGAAACACCATATATTTT | CASSLGTVSGNTIYF
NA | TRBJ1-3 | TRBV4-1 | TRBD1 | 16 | TGCGCCAGCAGCCAAGGGGACAGGGGAGTAAGGAACACCATATATTTT | CASSQGDRGVRNTIYF
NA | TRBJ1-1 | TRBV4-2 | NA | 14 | TGTGCCAGCAGCCAAGATCTGAGGGACACTGAAGCTTTCTTT | CASSQDLRDTEAFF
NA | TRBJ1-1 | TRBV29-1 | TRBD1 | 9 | TGCAGCGCCGGGACAGGGATTTTCTTT | CSAGTGIFF
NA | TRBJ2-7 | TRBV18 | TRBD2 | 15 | TGTGCCAGCTCCCGGGGGGGGGCGTCGAACTACGAGCAGTACTTC | CASSRGGASNYEQYF
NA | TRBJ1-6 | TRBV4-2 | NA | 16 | TGTGCCAGCAGCCAAGTGGTCGGCGGGGGTCATTCACCCCTCCACTTT | CASSQVVGGGHSPLHF
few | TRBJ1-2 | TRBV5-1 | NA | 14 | TGCGCCAGCAGCACATCAGGGGTTCTCTATGGCTACACCTTC | CASSTSGVLYGYTF
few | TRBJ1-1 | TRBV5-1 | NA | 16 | TGCGCCAGCAGCCCGGGTGGCCTCTCCTCGGGGACTGAAGCTTTCTTT | CASSPGGLSSGTEAFF
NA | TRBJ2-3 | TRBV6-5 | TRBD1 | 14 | TGTGCCAGCAGTCGAGACAGGGAAGCAGATACGCAGTATTTT | CASSRDREADTQYF
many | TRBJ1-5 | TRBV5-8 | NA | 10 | TGTGCCAGCGGGCGACGGGGCCAGCATTTT | CASGRRGQHF
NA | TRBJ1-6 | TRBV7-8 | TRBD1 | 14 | TGTGCCAGCAGCCACCGGGACAGCAATTCACCCCTCCACTTT | CASSHRDSNSPLHF
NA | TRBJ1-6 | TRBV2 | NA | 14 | TGTGCCAGCAGGGAGTGGAGAACCACTCCACCCCTCCACTTT | CASREWRTTPPLHF
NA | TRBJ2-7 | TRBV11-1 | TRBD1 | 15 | TGTGCCAGCAGCTTAGATGAGACAGGGTACATGGAGCAGTACTTC | CASSLDETGYMEQYF
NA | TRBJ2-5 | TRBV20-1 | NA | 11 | TGCAGTGCTAGAGACGAAGAGACCCAGTACTTC | CSARDEETQYF
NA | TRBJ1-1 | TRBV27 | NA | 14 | TGTGCCAGCAGTTTAAGGGACACCGACACTGAAGCTTTCTTT | CASSLRDTDTEAFF
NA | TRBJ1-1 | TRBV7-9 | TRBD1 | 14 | TGTGCCAGCAGCCGGGGACAGGGGGAAGGTGAAGCTTTCTTT | CASSRGQGEGEAFF
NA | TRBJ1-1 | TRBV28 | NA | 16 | TGTGCCAGCAGTTTGGGGCAGCCTTTCACGAGAGCCGAAGCTTTCTTT | CASSLGQPFTRAEAFF
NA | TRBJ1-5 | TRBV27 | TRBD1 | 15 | TGTGCCAGCAGCCTACGCCGGGACAGCGAGACGCCCCAGCATTTT | CASSLRRDSETPQHF
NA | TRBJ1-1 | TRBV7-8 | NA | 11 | TGTGCCAGCAGGGGTGGGCCTGAAGCTTTCTTT | CASRGGPEAFF
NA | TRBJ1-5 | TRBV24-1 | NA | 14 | TGTGCCACCAGTGCAGGGCTTAGCAATCAGCCCCAGCATTTT | CATSAGLSNQPQHF
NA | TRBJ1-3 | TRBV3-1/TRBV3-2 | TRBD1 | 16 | TGTGCCAGCAGCCAACCACAGGGGGCTGGAGGAAACACCATATATTTT | CASSQPQGAGGNTIYF
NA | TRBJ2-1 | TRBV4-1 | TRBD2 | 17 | TGCGCCAGCAGCAATACCGGGACTAGCGGTACCTACAATGAGCAGTTCTTC | CASSNTGTSGTYNEQFF
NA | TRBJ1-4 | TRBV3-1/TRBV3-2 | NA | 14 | TGTGCCAGCAGGCCCAGGGGACCGTCTGAAAAACTGTTTTTT | CASRPRGPSEKLFF
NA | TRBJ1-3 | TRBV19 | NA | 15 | TGTGCCAGTAGGAGGGAGGGGAGCTCTGGAAACACCATATATTTT | CASRREGSSGNTIYF
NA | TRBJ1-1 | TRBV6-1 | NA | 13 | TGTGCCAGCAGTGAATATAAAACCATAGGAGGTTTCTTT | CASSEYKTIGGFF
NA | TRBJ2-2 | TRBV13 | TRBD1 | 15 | TGTGCCAGCAGCTGGGACAGGGTGAACACCGGGGAGCTGTTTTTT | CASSWDRVNTGELFF
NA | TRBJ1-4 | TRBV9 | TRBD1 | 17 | TGTGCCAGCAGCGGTGGAGGTGGGGGACAGCCTAATGAAAAACTGTTTTTT | CASSGGGGGQPNEKLFF
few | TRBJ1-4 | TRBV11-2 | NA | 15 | TGTGCCAGCAGCCCGGGACACCCGGGCGGGGAAAAACTGTTTTTT | CASSPGHPGGEKLFF
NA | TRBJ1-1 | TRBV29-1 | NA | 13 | TGCAGCGGTGTCAGGGGAATGAACACTGAAGCTTTCTTT | CSGVRGMNTEAFF
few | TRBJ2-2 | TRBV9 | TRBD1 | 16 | TGTGCCAGCAGCGTTCGAGGGGGCGTTCCCGCCGGGGAGCTGTTTTTT | CASSVRGGVPAGELFF
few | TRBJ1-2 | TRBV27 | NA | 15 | TGTGCCAGCAGTTCTCCCTTGAAGGGGCACTATGGCTACACCTTC | CASSSPLKGHYGYTF
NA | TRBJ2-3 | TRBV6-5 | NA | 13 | TGTGCCAGCAGTCATTGGGACATAGATACGCAGTATTTT | CASSHWDIDTQYF
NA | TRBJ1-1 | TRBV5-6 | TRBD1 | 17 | TGTGCCAGCAGCCCACCGGGACAGGGGGTTCTAGACACTGAAGCTTTCTTT | CASSPPGQGVLDTEAFF
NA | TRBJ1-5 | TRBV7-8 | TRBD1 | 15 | TGTGCCAGCAGCTTAGGGGGACAGGGAAATCAGCCCCAGCATTTT | CASSLGGQGNQPQHF
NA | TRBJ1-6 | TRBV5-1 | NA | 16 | TGCGCCAGCAGCTTGGTAACAGGCGTCTATAATTCACCCCTCCACTTT | CASSLVTGVYNSPLHF
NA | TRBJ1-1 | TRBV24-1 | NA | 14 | TGTGCCACCAGGGAGGGAAATGGGGGCACTGAAGCTTTCTTT | CATREGNGGTEAFF
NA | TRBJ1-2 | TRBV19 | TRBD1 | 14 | TGTGCCAGTAGTATATGGGACAGGGACTATGGCTACACCTTC | CASSIWDRDYGYTF
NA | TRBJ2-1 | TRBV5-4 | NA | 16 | TGTGCCAGCACTCCTCAACCCCCCGGCTCCTACAATGAGCAGTTCTTC | CASTPQPPGSYNEQFF
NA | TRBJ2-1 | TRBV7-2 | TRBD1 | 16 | TGTGCCAGCAGCCGGACAGGGTCCTTTTCCTACAATGAGCAGTTCTTC | CASSRTGSFSYNEQFF
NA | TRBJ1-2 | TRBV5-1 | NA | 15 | TGCGCCAGCAGCCTAGAATTGCCGGGAGGTTCCGGCTACACCTTC | CASSLELPGGSGYTF
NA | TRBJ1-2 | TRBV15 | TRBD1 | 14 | TGTGCCACCAGCAGACCGGGACAGGGCTATGGCTACACCTTC | CATSRPGQGYGYTF
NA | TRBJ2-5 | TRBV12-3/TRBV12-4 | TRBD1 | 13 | TGTGCCAGCAGACGGGACAGACAAGAGACCCAGTACTTC | CASRRDRQETQYF
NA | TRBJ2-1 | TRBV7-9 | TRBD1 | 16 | TGTGCCAGCAGCCCTATGACAGGGAGCTCCTACAATGAGCAGTTCTTC | CASSPMTGSSYNEQFF
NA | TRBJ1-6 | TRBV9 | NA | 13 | TGTGCCAGCAGCGTAGCCTCAGAATCACCCCTCCACTTT | CASSVASESPLHF
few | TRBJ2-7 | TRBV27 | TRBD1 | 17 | TGTGCCAGCAGTTTATCGGGGGCGGGACAGGGCCACTACGAGCAGTACTTC | CASSLSGAGQGHYEQYF
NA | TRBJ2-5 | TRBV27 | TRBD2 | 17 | TGTGCCAGCAGTTTAGGAACTAGCGGGGGAGCCAGGGAGACCCAGTACTTC | CASSLGTSGGARETQYF